A selection of T cell receptor beta chains follows, all from one sample in a study of T cell changes during pregnancy in multiple sclerosis. Repertoires were generated with immunoSEQ multiplex PCR, while TCRdb's copy carries only in-frame clones and drops some. This sample yields about 77,000 clones, of which roughly 90% are seen a single time; around 2% belongs to the top ten. The input for sequencing was peripheral blood, taken before pregnancy. The source is a female donor with multiple sclerosis, enrolled in a pregnancy study. Both conserved end residues are part of each CDR3. Not all rows give a size; the values are once, few, many and, for expanded clones, a class.

V: TRBV5-5; size: -; J: TRBJ2-7; CDR3: CASSVQGTRGEQYF
V: TRBV9; size: once; J: TRBJ2-3; CDR3: CASSPRTSGGASTQYF
V: TRBV5-5; size: -; J: TRBJ1-2; CDR3: CASSLSGEYTF
V: TRBV30; size: -; J: TRBJ2-7; CDR3: CAWKRAGRYEQYF
V: TRBV29-1; size: -; J: TRBJ2-7; CDR3: CSVGDRSSYEQYF
V: TRBV9; size: -; J: TRBJ1-2; CDR3: CASSGGGVHNYGYTF
V: TRBV28; size: -; J: TRBJ1-2; CDR3: CASSLVARDYGYTF
V: TRBV12-5; size: -; J: TRBJ2-1; CDR3: CASGSSGTGANEQFF
V: TRBV9; size: -; J: TRBJ1-2; CDR3: CASSLTGDNYGYTF
V: TRBV4-3; size: -; J: TRBJ1-4; CDR3: CASSQAGQGTEKLFF
V: TRBV30; size: -; J: TRBJ1-1; CDR3: CAWTNPRAGNTEAFF
V: TRBV11-2; size: -; J: TRBJ2-1; CDR3: CASSPRRLAGNNEQFF
V: TRBV4-1; size: -; J: TRBJ1-2; CDR3: CASSQEVGQENYGYTF
V: TRBV10-1; size: few; J: TRBJ1-5; CDR3: CASIVGGNQPQHF
V: TRBV6-6; size: -; J: TRBJ2-1; CDR3: CASSSQGGFSYNEQFF
V: TRBV6-6; size: -; J: TRBJ1-4; CDR3: CASTYPGSGEKLFF
V: TRBV25-1; size: -; J: TRBJ2-3; CDR3: CASSDFRGGLDTQYF
V: TRBV21-1; size: -; J: TRBJ2-3; CDR3: CASPRGTSLSTDTQYF
V: TRBV7-3; size: -; J: TRBJ2-3; CDR3: CASSESYSGTDTQYF
V: TRBV4-3; size: -; J: TRBJ1-2; CDR3: CASSQDPGTGTSNYGYTF
V: TRBV6-4; size: few; J: TRBJ2-4; CDR3: CASSDSTSGGANIQYF
V: TRBV19; size: -; J: TRBJ1-2; CDR3: CASTPGGQDGYTF
V: TRBV9; size: -; J: TRBJ2-3; CDR3: CASNEGQDTQYF
V: TRBV5-4; size: -; J: TRBJ1-2; CDR3: CASMVGDRPLSGYTF
V: TRBV28; size: -; J: TRBJ1-2; CDR3: CASSLRSPSYGYTF
V: TRBV5-6; size: -; J: TRBJ2-5; CDR3: CASSYGQGSAQYF
V: TRBV2; size: -; J: TRBJ2-7; CDR3: CASSEEISSYEQYF
V: TRBV2; size: many; J: TRBJ1-6; CDR3: CASSEALLIRALHF
V: TRBV29-1; size: -; J: TRBJ2-7; CDR3: CSGETGGHEQYF
V: TRBV6-4; size: -; J: TRBJ1-1; CDR3: CASSEQGTIEAFF